Below are 24 T cell receptor beta chains sequenced from a single sample in a study of post-analysis software for immune sequencing data. Notes on the study in general: With TRBV5-6, TRBV5-1 and TRBV20-1 included, about five TRBV segments were more frequent in patients than in controls.

Their antigens are not known. Libraries were made from TCR beta cDNA, and they carried unique molecular identifiers. TCRdb re-called the PCR reads with MiXCR, one entry per CDR3 protein. The sample lists roughly 400,000 distinct CDR3 sequences, approximately 42% occurring once. The material sequenced was blood. The receptors stem from a girl aged 2 to 9 with multiple sclerosis.

In this sample, this clonotype turned up a few times. This chain's CDR3 is CASSLAVGTTYNEQFF. Here the CDR3 DNA reads TGCGCCAGCAGCTTGGCCGTCGGGACCACCTACAATGAGCAGTTCTTC. This chain links TRBV5-1 with TRBJ2-1; tentatively, D is TRBD1 or TRBD2 (5 bases each). The ends were cut back, 0 bases at V and 2 bases at J, with 12 bases in the middle. The length of the CDR3 is 16 residues. From germline, CDR1 is SGHRS and CDR2 YFSETQ. Full variable domain (outside the CDR3, taken from reference TRBV5-1 and TRBJ2-1): KAGVTQTPRYLIKTRGQQVTLSCSPISGHRSVSWYQQTPGQGLQFLFEYFSETQRNKGNFPGRFSGRQFSNSRSEMNVSTLELGDSALYLCASSLAVGTTYNEQFFGPGTRLTVL.

The chain uses TRBV7-2 and TRBJ1-5; 8 nucleotides agree with TRBD1. CDR3 length: 14 residues. J was trimmed by 6 bases and V by 3 bases; bases with no gene match: 4. CDR1 SGHTA and CDR2 FQGNSA come from the germline V gene. The CDR3 DNA sequence: TGTGCCAGCAGCTTTGCAGGGGGCGGTCAGCCCCAGCATTTT. This codes for CASSFAGGGQPQHF.

V and J are TRBV14 and TRBJ2-3; TRBD2 matches at 8 bases. The V segment lost 0 bases and the J segment 1 base; nucleotides outside the gene matches: 6. The CDR3 extends over 17 amino acids. Germline V gene data show CDR1 as SGHDN and CDR2 as FVKESK. The chain's CDR3 is CASSQDYAGGGTDTQYF. The CDR3 DNA sequence: TGTGCCAGCAGCCAAGATTACGCGGGAGGTGGCACAGATACGCAGTATTTT.

In its sample, this clonotype was seen a few times. The chain is built from TRBV6-6 and TRBJ2-5; D unclear. CDR1 and CDR2 (germline): MNHNY, SVGAGI (reference sequence). Trimming removed 5 bases at V and 0 bases at J, with 13 bases between. The CDR3 runs 15 residues. DNA of the CDR3: TGTGCCAGCAGTCACCGCGGCAGCCACCAAGAGACCCAGTACTTC. The encoded protein is CASSHRGSHQETQYF.

The chain uses TRBV28 and TRBJ1-5; D gene uncertain. The germline gives CDR1 MDHEN, CDR2 SYDVKM. The V end was cut by 5 bases, the J end by 0 bases, with 5 bases between. CDR3 length: 13 amino acids. The CDR3 loop is CASSRYSNQPQHF. CDR3 bases: TGTGCCAGCAGTCGGTATAGCAATCAGCCCCAGCATTTT.

The chain recombines TRBV9 with TRBJ1-6; D not resolved. Germline V CDR1 and CDR2: SGDLS, YYNGEE. The CDR3 is made up of 13 amino acids. V was clipped by 0 bases and J by 7 bases, with 5 bases between them. The CDR3 nucleotides are TGTGCCAGCAGCGTAGAGGAGAATTCACCCCTCCACTTT. It yields the protein CASSVEENSPLHF.

V gene TRBV4-3 combines with J gene TRBJ2-1, with D unresolved. The V end lost 3 bases, the J end lost 3 bases, and 9 bases lay between the germline ends. The CDR3 spans 14 residues. From germline, CDR1 is LGHNA and CDR2 YSLEER. The DNA for the CDR3 is TGCGCCAGCAGCCAGCTAGGTCTCTACAATGAGCAGTTCTTC. It encodes CASSQLGLYNEQFF.

This clonotype turned up a few times. The chain carries TRBV9 and TRBJ1-6; TRBD1 is a possible D gene (5 bases). The germline V and J ends were trimmed by 2 bases and 0 bases, with 9 bases remaining between them. This CDR3 has 16 residues. Germline V gene lookup returns CDR1 SGDLS and CDR2 YYNGEE. The CDR3 reads CASSVRASSYNSPLHF. CDR3 bases: TGTGCCAGCAGCGTCAGGGCCAGCTCCTATAATTCACCCCTCCACTTT.

This sequence joins TRBV6-6 and TRBJ1-1; 10 bases agree with TRBD1. The J segment lost 6 bases and the V segment lost 2 bases, leaving 3 bases of the junction unmatched. The CDR3 is 14 residues long. CDR1 MNHNY and CDR2 SVGAGI come from the germline V gene (reference sequence). CDR3 region: CASSYDRGQAEAFF. The CDR3 DNA is TGTGCCAGCAGTTACGACAGGGGGCAGGCTGAAGCTTTCTTT.

This clonotype was seen more than once but under ten times. The chain combines TRBV27 with TRBJ2-1; D may correspond to TRBD1 or TRBD2 (5 bases each). This CDR3 contains 15 residues. Trimming took 7 bases from V and 10 from J, leaving 23 bases between them. Germline-derived CDR1 and CDR2 are MNHEY and SMNVEV (reference sequence). CDR3 protein: CASTPGPQLRREQFF. The CDR3 DNA follows: TGTGCCAGCACACCGGGACCTCAACTGAGGAGGGAGCAGTTCTTC.

The chain employs TRBV4-3 and TRBJ2-7; a weak D match, TRBD2 (6 bases). The V end was cut by 3 bases, the J end by 2 bases, with 14 bases between. This CDR3 contains 15 residues. CDR1 and CDR2 (germline): LGHNA, YSLEER. The CDR3 loop is CASSHALANTYEQYF. The CDR3 nucleotides are TGCGCCAGCAGCCATGCGCTAGCGAATACCTACGAGCAGTACTTC.

The genes are TRBV25-1 and TRBJ1-2, with a weak D call TRBD1 (5 bases). Germline V CDR1 and CDR2: MGHDK, SYGVNS. CDR3 length: 13 amino acids. V was shortened by 3 bases and J by 7 bases, with 12 bases between the two germline ends. The chain's CDR3 is CASSDGGWPGYTF. The CDR3 coding sequence is TGTGCCAGCAGTGATGGGGGGTGGCCTGGCTACACCTTC.

The J gene is TRBJ1-2, the V gene TRBV5-1, with TRBD1 as a possible D gene (5 bases). Germline V gene lookup returns CDR1 SGHRS and CDR2 YFSETQ. This CDR3 is 15 amino acids long. Trimming removed 0 bases at V and 4 bases at J, with 13 bases between. CDR3 bases: TGCGCCAGCAGCTTGGTGCTTTCGGGGGTCTATGGCTACACCTTC. Amino acid sequence: CASSLVLSGVYGYTF.

This clonotype was seen a handful of times. The chain has TRBV5-1 and TRBJ1-6; D not resolved. Germline V gene data show CDR1 as SGHRS and CDR2 as YFSETQ. The CDR3 is made up of 16 amino acids. The V and J ends lost 0 bases and 7 bases respectively, with 14 bases between them. CDR3 in amino acids: CASSLVEGRRNSPLHF. The CDR3 DNA follows: TGCGCCAGCAGCTTGGTGGAGGGAAGACGGAATTCACCCCTCCACTTT.

This clonotype has a handful of counts. The rearrangement joins TRBV28 to TRBJ2-1; no clear D. The CDR3 runs 14 residues. Germline V gene data show CDR1 as MDHEN and CDR2 as SYDVKM. V was shortened by 2 bases and J by 2 bases, with 7 bases between the two germline ends. In DNA, the CDR3 is TGTGCCAGCAGTTTAAGGAACACCTACAATGAGCAGTTCTTC. As protein: CASSLRNTYNEQFF. Full variable domain (rest looked up from reference TRBV28 and TRBJ2-1): DVKVTQSSRYLVKRTGEKVFLECVQDMDHENMFWYRQDPGLGLRLIYFSYDVKMKEKGDIPEGYSVSREKKERFSLILESASTNQTSMYLCASSLRNTYNEQFFGPGTRLTVL.

This chain joins TRBV4-3 and TRBJ1-2; 9 bases map to TRBD1. The CDR3 is 16 amino acids. Per the germline V gene, CDR1 is LGHNA and CDR2 is YSLEER. V shed 0 bases, J shed 5 bases, and the junction held 7 bases outside the gene matches. In DNA, the CDR3 is TGCGCCAGCAGCCAAGATTATAGGGACAGGGCATATGGCTACACCTTC. This encodes CASSQDYRDRAYGYTF.

Of note for this clonotype: The junction departs from germline at one end; a sequencing error may be responsible. The chain employs TRBV3-1 and TRBJ2-1; D is perhaps TRBD2 (5 bases). Germline V gene data show CDR1 as LGHDT and CDR2 as YNNKEL (reference sequence). This CDR3 contains 13 residues. The CDR3 region is CASSQASGNGQFF. The CDR3 DNA follows: TGTGCCAGCAGCCAAGCAAGCGGCAATGGGCAGTTCTTC.

The chain employs TRBV29-1 and TRBJ2-5, with 11 nucleotides matching TRBD2. The J call could be wrong; TRBJ2-7 is a better fit for the DNA end. The CDR3 runs 17 residues. Germline V lookup: CDR1 SQVTM, CDR2 ANQGSEA. The CDR3 DNA reads as TGCAGCGTTGAAGACGGGACCCTAGCGGGAGGAGAGTACGAGCAGTACTTC. Translated: CSVEDGTLAGGEYEQYF.

Only a few counts were recorded for this clonotype. This rearrangement joins TRBV7-3 to TRBJ2-6; TRBD2 matches at 8 bases. The ends lost 3 bases at V and 2 bases at J; junction bases unmatched: 3. The CDR3 contains 16 residues. Germline V gene lookup returns CDR1 SGHTA and CDR2 FQGTGA. The CDR3, as DNA: TGTGCCAGCAGCTTTGGCGGGGGGACTGGGGCCAACGTCCTGACTTTC. This translates into CASSFGGGTGANVLTF.

The genes are TRBV7-2 and TRBJ1-2; D gene uncertain. V lost 3 bases to trimming and J lost 2 bases, with 10 bases between them. The CDR3 is 14 amino acids. CDR1 is SGHTA and CDR2 is FQGNSA in the germline V gene. The CDR3 nucleotides are TGTGCCAGCAGCTTCTTATGGGAGAACTATGGCTACACCTTC. Translating it yields CASSFLWENYGYTF.

This clonotype was picked up a small number of times. V is TRBV6-5 and J is TRBJ2-3, with D maybe TRBD1 (5 bases). Trimming took off 5 bases at V and 1 base at J, with 10 bases between the two ends. The CDR3 has 14 residues. The germline gives CDR1 MNHEY, CDR2 SVGAGI. The CDR3 DNA reads as TGTGCCAGCAGTAGCCAGGGTCGCACAGATACGCAGTATTTT. The encoded protein is CASSSQGRTDTQYF.

A few counts support this clonotype. V usage is TRBV7-3 and J usage is TRBJ2-1; 7 bases are shared with TRBD1. V dropped 5 bases and J dropped 8; count of bases not matched to a gene: 6. The germline CDR1 and CDR2 sequences are SGHTA and FQGTGA. CDR3 length: 13 amino acids. The CDR3 here is CASSMTGRDEQFF. The CDR3 coding sequence is TGTGCCAGCAGCATGACAGGGCGGGATGAGCAGTTCTTC.

The J gene is TRBJ2-1, the V gene TRBV7-3, with 11 positions matching TRBD2. V lost 4 bases and J lost 4; bases outside the gene matches: 18. Germline assignment: CDR1 SGHTA and CDR2 FQGTGA. The CDR3 runs to 20 residues. As DNA, the CDR3 is TGTGCCAGCAGCTCCCATAGCGGGAGGGCCAAAATAGGGAGATACAATGAGCAGTTCTTC. Translating gives CASSSHSGRAKIGRYNEQFF.

This chain connects TRBV7-9 to TRBJ1-1; D gene ambiguous. Trimming took 3 bases from V and 7 from J, leaving 12 bases between them. Per germline, CDR1 SEHNR and CDR2 FQNEAQ (reference sequence). This CDR3 has 13 residues. The CDR3 DNA sequence: TGTGCCAGCAGCTTTGACGGAGTAAATGAAGCTTTCTTT. This sequence encodes CASSFDGVNEAFF. Full variable domain (rest looked up from reference TRBV7-9 and TRBJ1-1): DTGVSQNPRHKITKRGQNVTFRCDPISEHNRLYWYRQTLGQGPEFLTYFQNEAQLEKSRLLSDRFSAERPKGSFSTLEIQRTEQGDSAMYLCASSFDGVNEAFFGQGTRLTVV.